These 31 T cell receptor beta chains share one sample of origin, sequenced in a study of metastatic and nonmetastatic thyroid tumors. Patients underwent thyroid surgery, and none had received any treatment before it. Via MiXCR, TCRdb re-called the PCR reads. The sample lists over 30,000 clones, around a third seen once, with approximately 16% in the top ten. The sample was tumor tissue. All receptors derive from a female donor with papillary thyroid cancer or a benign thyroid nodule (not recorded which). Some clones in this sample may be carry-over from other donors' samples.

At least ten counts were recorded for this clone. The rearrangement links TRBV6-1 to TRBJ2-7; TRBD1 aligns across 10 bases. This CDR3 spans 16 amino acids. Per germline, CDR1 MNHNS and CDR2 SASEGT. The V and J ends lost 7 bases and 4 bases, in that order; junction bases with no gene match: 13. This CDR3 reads CASKASGQGGIYEQYF. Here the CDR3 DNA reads TGTGCCAGCAAAGCTTCAGGACAGGGGGGAATTTACGAGCAGTACTTC.

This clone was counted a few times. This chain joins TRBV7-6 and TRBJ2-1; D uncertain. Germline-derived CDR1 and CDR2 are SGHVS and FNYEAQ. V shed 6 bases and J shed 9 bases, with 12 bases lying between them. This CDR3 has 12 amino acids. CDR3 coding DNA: TGTGCCAGCAGACCAGAGAACGGTGAGCAGTTCTTC. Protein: CASRPENGEQFF.

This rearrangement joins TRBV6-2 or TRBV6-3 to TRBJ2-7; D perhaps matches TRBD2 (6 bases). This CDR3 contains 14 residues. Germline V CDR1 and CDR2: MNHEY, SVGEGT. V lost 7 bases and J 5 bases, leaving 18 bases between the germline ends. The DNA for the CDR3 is TGTGCCAGCACCACACTCGGGACTCTGGACGAGCAGTACTTC. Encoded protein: CASTTLGTLDEQYF.

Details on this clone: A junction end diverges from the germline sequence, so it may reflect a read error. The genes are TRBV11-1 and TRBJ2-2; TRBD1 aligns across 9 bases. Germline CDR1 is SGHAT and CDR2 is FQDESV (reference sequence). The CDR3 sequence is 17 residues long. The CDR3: CAGSPSTGGSVTGELFF. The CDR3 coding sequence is TGTGCCGGCAGCCCGTCGACAGGGGGTTCCGTCACCGGGGAGCTGTTTTTT.

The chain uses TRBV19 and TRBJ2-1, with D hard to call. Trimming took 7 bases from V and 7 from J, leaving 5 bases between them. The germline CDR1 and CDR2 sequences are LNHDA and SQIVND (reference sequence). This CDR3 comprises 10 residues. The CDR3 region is CASMANEQFF. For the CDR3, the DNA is TGTGCCAGTATGGCGAATGAGCAGTTCTTC.

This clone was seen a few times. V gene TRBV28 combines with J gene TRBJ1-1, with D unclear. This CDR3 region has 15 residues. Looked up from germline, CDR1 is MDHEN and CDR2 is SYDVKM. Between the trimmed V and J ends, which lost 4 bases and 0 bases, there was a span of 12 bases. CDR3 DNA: TGTGCCAGCAGTTCCTTCAGATACATGAACACTGAAGCTTTCTTT. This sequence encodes CASSSFRYMNTEAFF. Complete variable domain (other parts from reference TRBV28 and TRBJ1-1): DVKVTQSSRYLVKRTGEKVFLECVQDMDHENMFWYRQDPGLGLRLIYFSYDVKMKEKGDIPEGYSVSREKKERFSLILESASTNQTSMYLCASSSFRYMNTEAFFGQGTRLTVV.

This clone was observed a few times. The CDR3 loop is CASRPGLHTDTQYF. The CDR3, as DNA: TGTGCCAGTAGACCGGGACTCCACACAGATACGCAGTATTTT. The J gene is TRBJ2-3, the V gene TRBV19; D possibly corresponds to TRBD2 (6 bases). CDR1 LNHDA and CDR2 SQIVND come from the germline V gene (reference sequence). The CDR3 runs to 14 residues. Trimming stripped 6 bases from V and 2 bases from J, with 12 bases between.

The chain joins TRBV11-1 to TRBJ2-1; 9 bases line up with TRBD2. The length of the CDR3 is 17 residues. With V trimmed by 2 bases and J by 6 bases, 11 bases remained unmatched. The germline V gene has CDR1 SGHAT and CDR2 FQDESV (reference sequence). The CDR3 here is CASSLSTGTSPRNEQFF. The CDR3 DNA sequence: TGTGCCAGCAGCTTATCAACCGGGACTAGCCCTCGCAATGAGCAGTTCTTC.

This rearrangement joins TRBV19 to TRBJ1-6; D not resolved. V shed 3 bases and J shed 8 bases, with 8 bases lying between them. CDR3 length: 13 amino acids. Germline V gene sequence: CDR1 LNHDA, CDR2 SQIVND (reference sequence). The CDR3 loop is CASSIRGDSPLHF. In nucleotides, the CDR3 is TGTGCCAGTAGTATTAGAGGTGATTCACCCCTCCACTTT.

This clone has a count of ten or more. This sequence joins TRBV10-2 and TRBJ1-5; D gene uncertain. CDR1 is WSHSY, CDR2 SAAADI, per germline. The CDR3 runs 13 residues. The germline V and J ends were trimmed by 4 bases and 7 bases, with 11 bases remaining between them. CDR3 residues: CASSALGGQPQHF. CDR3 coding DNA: TGCGCCAGCAGTGCACTCGGAGGGCAGCCCCAGCATTTT.

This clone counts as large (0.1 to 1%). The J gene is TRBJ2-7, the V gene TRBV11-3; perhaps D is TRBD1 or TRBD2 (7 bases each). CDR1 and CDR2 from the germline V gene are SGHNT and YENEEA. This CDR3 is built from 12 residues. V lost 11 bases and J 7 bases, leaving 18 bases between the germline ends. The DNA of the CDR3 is TGTGCCTCTAGACAGGGACTACGGGAGCAGTACTTC. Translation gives CASRQGLREQYF. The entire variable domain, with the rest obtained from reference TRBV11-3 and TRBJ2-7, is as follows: EAGVVQSPRYKIIEKKQPVAFWCNPISGHNTLYWYLQNLGQGPELLIRYENEEAVDDSQLPKDRFSAERLKGVDSTLKIQPAELGDSAVYLCASRQGLREQYFGPGTRLTVT.

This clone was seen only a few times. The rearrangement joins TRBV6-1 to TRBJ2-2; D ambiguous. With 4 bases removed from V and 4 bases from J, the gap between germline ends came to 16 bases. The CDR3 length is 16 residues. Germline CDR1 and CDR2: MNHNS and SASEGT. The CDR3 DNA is TGTGCCAGCAGTGGGTCGACATTTCTCGGCACCGGGGAGCTGTTTTTT. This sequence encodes CASSGSTFLGTGELFF.

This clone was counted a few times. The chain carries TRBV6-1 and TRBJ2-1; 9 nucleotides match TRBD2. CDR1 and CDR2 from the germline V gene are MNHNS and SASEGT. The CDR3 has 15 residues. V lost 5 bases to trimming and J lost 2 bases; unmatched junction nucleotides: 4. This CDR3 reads CASSRSSGTYNEQFF. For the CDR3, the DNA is TGTGCCAGCAGTCGATCTAGCGGGACCTACAATGAGCAGTTCTTC.

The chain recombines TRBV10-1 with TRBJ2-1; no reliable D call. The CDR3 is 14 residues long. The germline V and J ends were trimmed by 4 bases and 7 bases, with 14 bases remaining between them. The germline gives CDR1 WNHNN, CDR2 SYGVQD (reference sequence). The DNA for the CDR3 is TGCGCCAGCAGTGCCGAGAGAAGGGATAATGAGCAGTTCTTC. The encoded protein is CASSAERRDNEQFF.

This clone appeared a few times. As DNA, the CDR3 is TGTGCCAGCAGTTTAGGGGGGACACCTGATCAGCCCCAGCATTTT. Translated: CASSLGGTPDQPQHF. The chain has TRBV12-3 or TRBV12-4 and TRBJ1-5; D perhaps matches TRBD1 (6 bases). V lost 1 base and J lost 5, with 12 bases in between. CDR3 length: 15 residues.

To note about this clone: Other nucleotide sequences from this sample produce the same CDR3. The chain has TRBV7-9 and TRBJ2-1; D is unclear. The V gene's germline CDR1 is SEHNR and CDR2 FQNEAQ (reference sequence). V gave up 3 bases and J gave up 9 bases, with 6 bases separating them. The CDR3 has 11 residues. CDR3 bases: TGTGCCAGCAGCTTCCTGGGTGAGCAGTTCTTC. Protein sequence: CASSFLGEQFF. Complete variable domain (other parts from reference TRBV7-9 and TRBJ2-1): DTGVSQNPRHKITKRGQNVTFRCDPISEHNRLYWYRQTLGQGPEFLTYFQNEAQLEKSRLLSDRFSAERPKGSFSTLEIQRTEQGDSAMYLCASSFLGEQFFGPGTRLTVL.

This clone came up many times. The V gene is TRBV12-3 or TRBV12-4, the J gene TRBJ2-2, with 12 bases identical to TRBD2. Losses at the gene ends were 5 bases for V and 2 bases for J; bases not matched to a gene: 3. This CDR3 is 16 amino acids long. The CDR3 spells CASSGTSGFNTGELFF. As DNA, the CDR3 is TGTGCCAGCAGTGGGACTAGCGGGTTTAACACCGGGGAGCTGTTTTTT.

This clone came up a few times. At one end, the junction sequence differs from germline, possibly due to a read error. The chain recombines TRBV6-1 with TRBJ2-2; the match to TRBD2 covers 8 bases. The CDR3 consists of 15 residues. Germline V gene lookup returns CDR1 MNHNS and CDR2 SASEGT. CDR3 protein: CASSEWGGISGELSF. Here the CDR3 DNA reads TGTGCCAGCAGTGAATGGGGGGGTATTAGCGGGGAGCTGTCTTTT.

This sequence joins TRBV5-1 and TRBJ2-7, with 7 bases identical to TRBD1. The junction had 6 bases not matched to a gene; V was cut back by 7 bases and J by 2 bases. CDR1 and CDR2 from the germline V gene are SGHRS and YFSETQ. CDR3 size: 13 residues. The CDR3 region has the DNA TGCGCCAGCGGCATGGGACAGACCTACGAGCAGTACTTC. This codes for CASGMGQTYEQYF. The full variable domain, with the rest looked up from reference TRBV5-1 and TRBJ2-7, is KAGVTQTPRYLIKTRGQQVTLSCSPISGHRSVSWYQQTPGQGLQFLFEYFSETQRNKGNFPGRFSGRQFSNSRSEMNVSTLELGDSALYLCASGMGQTYEQYFGPGTRLTVT.

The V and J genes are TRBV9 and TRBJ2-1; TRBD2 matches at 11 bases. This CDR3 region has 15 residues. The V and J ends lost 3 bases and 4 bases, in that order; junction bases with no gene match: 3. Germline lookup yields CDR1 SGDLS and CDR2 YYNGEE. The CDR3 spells CASSAASGGYNEQFF. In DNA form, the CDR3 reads TGTGCCAGCAGCGCCGCTAGCGGGGGGTACAATGAGCAGTTCTTC.

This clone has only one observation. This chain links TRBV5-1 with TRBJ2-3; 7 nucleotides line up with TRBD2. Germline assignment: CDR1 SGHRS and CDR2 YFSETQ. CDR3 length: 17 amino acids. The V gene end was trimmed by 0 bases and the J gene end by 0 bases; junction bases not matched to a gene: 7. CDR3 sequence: CASSLELAPSSTDTQYF. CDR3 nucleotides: TGCGCCAGCAGCTTGGAACTAGCGCCTTCTAGCACAGATACGCAGTATTTT.

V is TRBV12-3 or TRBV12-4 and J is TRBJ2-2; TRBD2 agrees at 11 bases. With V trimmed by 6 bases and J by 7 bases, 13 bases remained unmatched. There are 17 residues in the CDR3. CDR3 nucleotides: TGTGCCAGCAGAGACCCCGGGACTAGCGGCCAGGGCGGGGAGCTGTTTTTT. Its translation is CASRDPGTSGQGGELFF.

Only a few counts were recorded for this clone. In DNA, the CDR3 is TGCGCCAGCAGTGAGTGGGGGGGACTTGATAGCAATCAGCCCCAGCATTTT. Encoded protein: CASSEWGGLDSNQPQHF. The chain recombines TRBV10-2 with TRBJ1-5; D may be TRBD1 (5 bases). Per the germline V gene, CDR1 is WSHSY and CDR2 is SAAADI. This CDR3 is 17 amino acids long. The germline V and J ends were trimmed by 1 base and 0 bases, with 13 bases remaining between them.

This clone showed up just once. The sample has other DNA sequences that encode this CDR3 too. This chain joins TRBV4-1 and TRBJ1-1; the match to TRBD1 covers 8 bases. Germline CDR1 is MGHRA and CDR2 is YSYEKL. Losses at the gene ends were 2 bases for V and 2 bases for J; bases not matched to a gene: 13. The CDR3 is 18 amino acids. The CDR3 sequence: CASSQPWRVDRGNTEAFF. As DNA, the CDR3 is TGCGCCAGCAGCCAACCCTGGAGGGTTGACAGGGGAAACACTGAAGCTTTCTTT.

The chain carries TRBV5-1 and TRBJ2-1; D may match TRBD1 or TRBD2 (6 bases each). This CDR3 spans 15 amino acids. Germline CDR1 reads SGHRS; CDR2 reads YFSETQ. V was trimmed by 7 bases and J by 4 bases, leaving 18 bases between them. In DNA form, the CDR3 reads TGCGCCAGCGCCGGGGGCCACCCCATATACAATGAGCAGTTCTTC. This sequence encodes CASAGGHPIYNEQFF.

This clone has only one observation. This chain's CDR3 is CASSPGTATNEKLFF. As DNA, the CDR3 is TGCGCCAGCAGCCCTGGGACAGCAACTAATGAAAAACTGTTTTTT. The chain combines TRBV5-1 with TRBJ1-4; 7 bases line up with TRBD1. V gave up 4 bases and J gave up 0 bases; unmatched junction bases: 3. This CDR3 comprises 15 residues. Germline assignment: CDR1 SGHRS and CDR2 YFSETQ.

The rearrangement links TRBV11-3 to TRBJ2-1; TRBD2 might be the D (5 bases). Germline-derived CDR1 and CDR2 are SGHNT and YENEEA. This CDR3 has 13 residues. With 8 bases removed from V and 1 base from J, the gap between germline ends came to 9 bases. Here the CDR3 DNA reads TGTGCCAGCGGACTGGGGTCCTACAATGAGCAGTTCTTC. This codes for CASGLGSYNEQFF.

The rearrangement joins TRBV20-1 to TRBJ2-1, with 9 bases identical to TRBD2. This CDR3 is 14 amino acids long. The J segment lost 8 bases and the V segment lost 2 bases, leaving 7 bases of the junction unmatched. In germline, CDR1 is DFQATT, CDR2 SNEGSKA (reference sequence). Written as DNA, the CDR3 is TGCAGTGCTAGAACGCCGGGACTAGCCTATGAGCAGTTCTTC. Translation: CSARTPGLAYEQFF.

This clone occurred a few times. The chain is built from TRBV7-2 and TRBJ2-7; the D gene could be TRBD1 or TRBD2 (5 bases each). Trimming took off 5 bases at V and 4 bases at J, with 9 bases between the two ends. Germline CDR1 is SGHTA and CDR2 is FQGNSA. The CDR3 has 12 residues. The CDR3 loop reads CASSPWGYEQYF. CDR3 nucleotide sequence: TGTGCCAGCAGCCCCTGGGGGTACGAGCAGTACTTC. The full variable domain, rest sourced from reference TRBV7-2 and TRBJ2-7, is GAGVSQSPSNKVTEKGKDVELRCDPISGHTALYWYRQSLGQGLEFLIYFQGNSAPDKSGLPSDRFSAERTGGSVSTLTIQRTQQEDSAVYLCASSPWGYEQYFGPGTRLTVT.

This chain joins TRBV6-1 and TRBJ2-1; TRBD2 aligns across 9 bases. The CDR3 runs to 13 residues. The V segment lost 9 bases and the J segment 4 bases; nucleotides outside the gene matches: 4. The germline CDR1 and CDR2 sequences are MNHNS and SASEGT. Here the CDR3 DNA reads TGTGCCAGTCTGGCGGGGGGGTACAATGAGCAGTTCTTC. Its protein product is CASLAGGYNEQFF.

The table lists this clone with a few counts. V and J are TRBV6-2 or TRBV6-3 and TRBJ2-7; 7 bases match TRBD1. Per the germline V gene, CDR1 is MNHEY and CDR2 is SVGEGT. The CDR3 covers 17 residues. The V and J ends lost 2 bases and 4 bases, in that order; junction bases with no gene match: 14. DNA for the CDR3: TGTGCCAGCAGTTACATCGCAGGGGGAGCCCTCCGGTACGAGCAGTACTTC. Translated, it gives CASSYIAGGALRYEQYF.